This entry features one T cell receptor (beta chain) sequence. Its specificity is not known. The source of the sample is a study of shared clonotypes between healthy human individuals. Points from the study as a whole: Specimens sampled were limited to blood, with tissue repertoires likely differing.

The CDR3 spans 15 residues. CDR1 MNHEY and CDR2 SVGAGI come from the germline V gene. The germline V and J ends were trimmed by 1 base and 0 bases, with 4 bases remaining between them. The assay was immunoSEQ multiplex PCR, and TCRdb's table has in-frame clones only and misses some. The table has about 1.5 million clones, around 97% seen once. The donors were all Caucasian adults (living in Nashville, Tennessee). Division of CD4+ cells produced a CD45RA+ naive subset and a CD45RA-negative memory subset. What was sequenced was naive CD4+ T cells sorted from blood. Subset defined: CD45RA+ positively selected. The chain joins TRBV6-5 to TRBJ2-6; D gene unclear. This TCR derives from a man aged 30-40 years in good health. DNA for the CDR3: TGTGCCAGCAGTTACTGGAGCTCTGGGGCCAACGTCCTGACTTTC. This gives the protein CASSYWSSGANVLTF.